This T cell receptor beta chain was observed in a study of blood T cell repertoires in COVID-19. Study background: Italy, Spain and the United States were the sources of the convalescent and acute COVID-19 samples. Nucleic acid was either cDNA or gDNA, and it came from T cells, B-cell-depleted T cells, or PBMCs.

The V gene's germline CDR1 is SGHKS and CDR2 YYEKEE (reference sequence). The CDR3 is 18 residues long. The V and J ends lost 0 bases and 1 base, in that order; junction bases with no gene match: 7. In the authors' workflow: Estimation of nucleated cell counts was performed using reference gene primer amplification. Sequencing used immunoSEQ multiplex PCR; TCRdb keeps in-frame clones, though not all of them. V, J and clone size reflect that table, while D and trimming were determined from the DNA. The sample consists of roughly 30,000 clones, approximately 76% of them appearing once. This chain links TRBV5-5 with TRBJ2-6; 7 bases are a match to TRBD2. This TCR was recovered from a man aged 70 or older with acute or convalescent COVID-19. The specimen sequenced was peripheral blood. DNA for the CDR3: TGTGCCAGCAGCTTGGTTCCTAGCGGAGAATCTGGGGCCAACGTCCTGACTTTC. As protein: CASSLVPSGESGANVLTF.